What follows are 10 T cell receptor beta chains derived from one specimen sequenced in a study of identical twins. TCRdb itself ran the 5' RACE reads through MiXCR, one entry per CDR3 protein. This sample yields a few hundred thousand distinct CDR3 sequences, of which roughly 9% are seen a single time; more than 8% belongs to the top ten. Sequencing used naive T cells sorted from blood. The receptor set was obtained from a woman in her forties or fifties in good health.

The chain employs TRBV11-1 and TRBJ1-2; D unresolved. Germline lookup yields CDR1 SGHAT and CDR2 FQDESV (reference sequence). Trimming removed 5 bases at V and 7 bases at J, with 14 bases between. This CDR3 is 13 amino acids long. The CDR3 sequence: CASSPAGVGGYTF. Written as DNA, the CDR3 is TGTGCCAGCAGCCCAGCGGGAGTAGGTGGCTACACCTTC.

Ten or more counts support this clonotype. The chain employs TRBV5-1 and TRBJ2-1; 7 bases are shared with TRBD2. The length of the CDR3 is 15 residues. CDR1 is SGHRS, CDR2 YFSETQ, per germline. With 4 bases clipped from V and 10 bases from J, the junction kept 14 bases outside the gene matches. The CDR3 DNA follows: TGCGCCAGCAGCCCGGAGGCCCTAGCGGAGGTGGAGCAGTTCTTC. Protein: CASSPEALAEVEQFF.

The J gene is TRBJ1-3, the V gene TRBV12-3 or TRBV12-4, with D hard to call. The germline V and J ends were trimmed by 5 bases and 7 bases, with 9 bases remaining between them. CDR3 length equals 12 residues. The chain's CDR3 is CASSGLGNTIYF. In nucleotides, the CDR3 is TGTGCCAGCAGTGGCCTGGGGAACACCATATATTTT.

Here the CDR3 reads CASSLVDYARETQYF. CDR3 DNA sequence: TGTGCCAGCAGCTTAGTGGACTACGCCCGGGAGACCCAGTACTTC. The rearrangement joins TRBV11-2 to TRBJ2-5; D is perhaps TRBD2 (6 bases). The ends were cut back, 1 base at V and 5 bases at J, with 14 bases in the middle. Germline CDR1 and CDR2: SGHAT and FQNNGV. The CDR3 contains 15 residues. Full variable domain (missing parts from reference TRBV11-2 and TRBJ2-5): EAGVAQSPRYKIIEKRQSVAFWCNPISGHATLYWYQQILGQGPKLLIQFQNNGVVDDSQLPKDRFSAERLKGVDSTLKIQPAKLEDSAVYLCASSLVDYARETQYFGPGTRLLVL.

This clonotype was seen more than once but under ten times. The CDR3 sequence: CASSPLPRGSGSADTQYF. DNA for the CDR3: TGTGCCAGCTCACCACTTCCGAGGGGTAGCGGGAGTGCAGATACGCAGTATTTT. The rearrangement uses TRBV18 and TRBJ2-3; TRBD2 matches at 9 bases. Unmatched junction bases numbered 12, after V lost 1 base and J lost 4 bases. The germline V gene has CDR1 KGHSH and CDR2 LQKENI. CDR3 size: 18 residues.

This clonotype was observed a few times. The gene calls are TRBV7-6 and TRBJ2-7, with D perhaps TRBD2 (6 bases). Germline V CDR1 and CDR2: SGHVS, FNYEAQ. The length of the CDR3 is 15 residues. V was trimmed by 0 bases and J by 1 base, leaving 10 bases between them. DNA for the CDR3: TGTGCCAGCAGCTTAGCCCCGGGAGCTTCCTACGAGCAGTACGTC. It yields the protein CASSLAPGASYEQYV.

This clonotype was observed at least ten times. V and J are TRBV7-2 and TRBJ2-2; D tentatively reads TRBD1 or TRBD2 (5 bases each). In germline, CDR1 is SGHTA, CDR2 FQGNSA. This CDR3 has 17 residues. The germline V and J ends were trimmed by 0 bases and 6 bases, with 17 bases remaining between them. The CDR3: CASSLAVGTPGSGELFF. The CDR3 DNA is TGTGCCAGCAGCTTAGCCGTCGGGACCCCCGGGTCCGGGGAGCTGTTTTTT.

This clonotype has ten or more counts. The CDR3 DNA sequence: TGTGCCAGCAGCCACCCCACAACCAATGAGCAGTTCTTC. Amino acid sequence: CASSHPTTNEQFF. The J gene is TRBJ2-1, the V gene TRBV13; D gene ambiguous. Germline values: CDR1 PRHDT, CDR2 FYEKMQ (reference sequence). Between the trimmed V and J ends, which lost 5 bases and 6 bases, there was a span of 11 bases. The CDR3 sequence is 13 residues long.

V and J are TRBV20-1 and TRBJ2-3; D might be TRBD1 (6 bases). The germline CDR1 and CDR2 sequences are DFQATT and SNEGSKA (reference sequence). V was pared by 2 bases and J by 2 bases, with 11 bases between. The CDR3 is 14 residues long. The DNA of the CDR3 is TGCAGTGCTAGACCAGGGGTCCACACAGATACGCAGTATTTT. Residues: CSARPGVHTDTQYF.

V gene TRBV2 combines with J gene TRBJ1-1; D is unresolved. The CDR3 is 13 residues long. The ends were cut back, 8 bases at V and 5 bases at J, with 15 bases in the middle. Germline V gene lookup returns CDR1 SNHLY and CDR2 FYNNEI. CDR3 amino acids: CASSVGGGTEAFF. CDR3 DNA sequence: TGTGCCAGCTCGGTAGGTGGAGGGACTGAAGCTTTCTTT.